In this sample, the clone carrying this TCR beta chain turned up many times. Its antigen is undetermined. TCRdb used MiXCR to reprocess the 5' RACE reads, holding one entry per CDR3 protein. The sample holds some 250,000 distinct CDR3 sequences, approximately 3.6% seen once. The sample comes from a study of T cells after yellow fever vaccination. Study at large: The fractions with low cell numbers were processed using SMART-Seq v4 Ultra Low Input. General study findings and limits: CD4 and CD8 compartments shared a small share of clonotypes, likely from convergent recombination. Abundant clonotypes (contaminants from the bulk population) could be present in FACS-sorted repertoires.

The J segment lost 0 bases and the V segment lost 6 bases, leaving 10 bases of the junction unmatched. Germline CDR1 reads SGHTA; CDR2 reads FQGTGA. This CDR3 spans 17 amino acids. The source material was PBMCs, sampled 15 days after the yellow fever booster vaccination. This sequence joins TRBV7-3 and TRBJ2-1; 8 bases line up with TRBD1. The TCR sequence derives from a man in his late teens or twenties who received the YFV17D yellow fever vaccine. The CDR3 loop reads CASSITGGPSSYNEQFF. CDR3 in DNA: TGTGCCAGCAGTATTACAGGGGGACCTAGCTCCTACAATGAGCAGTTCTTC.